This TCR beta chain was retrieved from a study of blood T cell repertoires in COVID-19. Study overall: Acute-phase and convalescent COVID-19 samples originated in the United States, Italy and Spain. From T cells, B-cell-depleted T cells, or PBMCs came the material, which was cDNA or gDNA.

Authors' processing steps: From reference gene primer amplification, estimates of nucleated cell counts were derived. TCRdb's copy holds only in-frame clones and misses some; the assay was immunoSEQ multiplex PCR. V, J and clone size are those of that table, while D and trimming were read from the DNA. The data contain 100,000 or so clones, about 80% of them seen just once; the ten biggest clones take up roughly 18%. V dropped 5 bases and J dropped 6 bases, with 10 bases sitting between them. The CDR3 runs to 12 residues. Germline V gene data show CDR1 as LGHDT and CDR2 as YNNKEL (reference sequence).

This sequence originates from an elderly man with acute or convalescent COVID-19. The sequencing sample was made of peripheral blood. This chain uses TRBV3-1 (or the pseudogene TRBV3-2) with TRBJ1-1; no firm D call. The CDR3 loop reads CASSNSVPEAFF. DNA of the CDR3: TGTGCCAGCAGCAATTCAGTTCCTGAAGCTTTCTTT.